This TCR beta chain is from a study of cytomegalovirus exposure and HLA in healthy donors. Looking at the study overall: A later analysis reported the 100 to 150 validation repertoires used the same platform as the approximately 670 first-cohort repertoires.

The table came from immunoSEQ multiplex PCR; TCRdb's copy has only in-frame clones and leaves some out. The sample has approximately 54,000 clones, around 90% seen once. Germline V gene data show CDR1 as SNHLY and CDR2 as FYNNEI. With 5 bases clipped from V and 0 bases from J, the junction kept 7 bases outside the gene matches. This CDR3 has 16 amino acids. The V and J genes are TRBV2 and TRBJ1-5, with 7 bases fitting TRBD1. The clonotype originates from a woman aged 18-29 years in good health and CMV-seropositive. Sequences were obtained from PBMCs. The CDR3 spells CASSPDRALSNQPQHF. The DNA of the CDR3 is TGTGCCAGCAGTCCTGACAGGGCCCTTAGCAATCAGCCCCAGCATTTT.